This is a list of T cell receptor beta chains from one sample in a study of glioma-infiltrating T cells after dendritic cell vaccination. Sequencing used immunoSEQ multiplex PCR; TCRdb keeps in-frame clones, though not all of them. The data contain just under 60,000 clones, around 83% of them singletons. Sequenced here: blood, sampled after dendritic cell vaccination. The source is a human donor with glioblastoma. Both conserved end residues are part of each CDR3. D genes are given only for firm matches. Clone size is stated in some rows and not others, as once, few, many or a class when expanded.

>TRBD2|TRBJ2-7|TRBV4-2|-
TGTGCCAGCAGCCAAGGTCCGGGGGGAGGCGGATACGAGCAGTACTTC
CASSQGPGGGGYEQYF
>-|TRBJ1-6|TRBV5-1|once
TGCGCCAGCAGCTCACAGGGACCAGGGTCCTATAATTCACCCCTCCACTTT
CASSSQGPGSYNSPLHF
>-|TRBJ2-3|TRBV19|-
TGTGCCAGTAGTATAGCGGGTCTCCGGCCAGATACGCAGTATTTT
CASSIAGLRPDTQYF
>TRBD1|TRBJ2-2|TRBV15|-
TGTGCCACCAGGCGGGACAGGGAGGACACCGGGGAGCTGTTTTTT
CATRRDREDTGELFF
>TRBD2|TRBJ2-4|TRBV7-9|-
TGTGCCAGCAGCTTCGGACTAGCGGGGGGAACGCAGAACATTCAGTACTTC
CASSFGLAGGTQNIQYF
>TRBD1|TRBJ2-1|TRBV5-4|-
TGTGCCACTTCACAGGGGATCGCCTACAATGAGCAGTTCTTC
CATSQGIAYNEQFF
>TRBD1|TRBJ1-2|TRBV18|-
TGTGCCAGCTCACCGACGACAGGGGAATATGGCTACACCTTC
CASSPTTGEYGYTF
>-|TRBJ1-5|TRBV5-4|-
TGTGCCAGCAGCTTAGCAGGGGATCAGCCCCAGCATTTT
CASSLAGDQPQHF
>TRBD1|TRBJ2-7|TRBV30|-
TGTGCCGGAACCGGGACAGCCTCCTACGAGCAGTACTTC
CAGTGTASYEQYF
>-|TRBJ1-1|TRBV14|once
TGTGCCAGCAGATGGGGGGGGGCTACTGAAGCTTTCTTT
CASRWGGATEAFF
>-|TRBJ1-6|TRBV25-1|-
TGTGCCAGCAGCGAACTACGTAATTCACCCCTCCACTTT
CASSELRNSPLHF
>TRBD2|TRBJ2-2|TRBV6-4|-
TGTGCCAGCAGCCGAGCGGGGGGAGACACCGGGGAGCTGTTTTTT
CASSRAGGDTGELFF
>TRBD1|TRBJ2-1|TRBV9|-
TGTGCCAGCAGCGCTACGGGACAGCCCTCCTACAATGAGCAGTTCTTC
CASSATGQPSYNEQFF
>-|TRBJ1-2|TRBV5-4|few
TGTGCCAGCAGCTTAAATCCTCGCCGACGGGGAAACTCACCGCGCTATGGCTACACCTTC
CASSLNPRRRGNSPRYGYTF
>-|TRBJ2-1|TRBV7-2|-
TGTGCCAGCAGCTTAACGGCCCTAGCTCTAAAATCCTACAATGAGCAGTTCTTC
CASSLTALALKSYNEQFF
>TRBD1|TRBJ1-5|TRBV28|-
TGTGCCAGCAGTCACCGGGGACAGGGAATGGGTCAGCCCCAGCATTTT
CASSHRGQGMGQPQHF
>TRBD1|TRBJ1-6|TRBV9|-
TGTGCCAGCAGCGTAGGGGACAGGGGTAATTCACCCCTCCACTTT
CASSVGDRGNSPLHF
>-|TRBJ1-5|TRBV2|-
TGTGCCAGCAGTGAAATATCCAATCAGCCCCAGCATTTT
CASSEISNQPQHF
>-|TRBJ1-1|TRBV9|-
TGTGCCAGCAGCGCGGGGGGGGATACCACTGAAGCTTTCTTT
CASSAGGDTTEAFF
>-|TRBJ2-5|TRBV4-2|-
TGTGCCAGCAGCCATCTAGAGAGGGAGCCGCGGACCCAGTACTTC
CASSHLEREPRTQYF
>-|TRBJ1-2|TRBV6-5|-
TGTGCCAGCAGTCGTGAAGGACAGCACTATGGCTACACCTTC
CASSREGQHYGYTF
>TRBD1|TRBJ1-1|TRBV7-8|-
TGTGCCAGCAGCCCCGACAGGGAGAACACTGAAGCTTTCTTT
CASSPDRENTEAFF
>-|TRBJ2-3|TRBV9|once
TGTGCCAGCAGCGCCACAATGGGAGTAGATACGCAGTATTTT
CASSATMGVDTQYF
>TRBD2|TRBJ2-4|TRBV9|-
TGTGCCAGCAGCGTCGGAAGCGGGGGGTGGAACATTCAGTACTTC
CASSVGSGGWNIQYF
>-|TRBJ2-5|TRBV9|-
TGTGCCAGCAGCGTAGGAGTAGGGCAGGGAGAGACCCAGTACTTC
CASSVGVGQGETQYF
>-|TRBJ1-1|TRBV15|-
TGTGCCACCAGCAGAGATATCGTGAGGAGCACTGAAGCTTTCTTT
CATSRDIVRSTEAFF
>TRBD1|TRBJ1-1|TRBV19|-
TGTGCCAGTAGACGACAGGGGTTGAACACTGAAGCTTTCTTT
CASRRQGLNTEAFF
>TRBD1|TRBJ2-7|TRBV6-6|once
TGTGCCAGCGTCGGGGACAGGGGCAGCTCCTACGAGCAGTACTTC
CASVGDRGSSYEQYF
>-|TRBJ1-2|TRBV2|-
TGTGCCCCAAGGAAAAGGGGTCCCTATGGCTACACCTTC
CAPRKRGPYGYTF
>-|TRBJ1-5|TRBV27|-
TGTGCCAGCAGTCCGCTGGAGGATAGCAATCAGCCCCAGCATTTT
CASSPLEDSNQPQHF
>-|TRBJ2-5|TRBV6-5|-
TGTGCCAGCAGTAGACAGTTCCATGCCCAAGAGACCCAGTACTTC
CASSRQFHAQETQYF
>TRBD2|TRBJ2-3|TRBV9|-
TGTGCCAGCAGCGTTGGCGGGGGAACCCGCACAGATACGCAGTATTTT
CASSVGGGTRTDTQYF
>TRBD1|TRBJ1-1|TRBV30|-
TGTGCCTGGAGTCGGGGGACAGTGAACACTGAAGCTTTCTTT
CAWSRGTVNTEAFF
>TRBD1|TRBJ2-1|TRBV13|-
TGTGCCAGCAGCTCCGGGACAGGGATGGATCATAGATCCTACAATGAGCAGTTCTTC
CASSSGTGMDHRSYNEQFF
>TRBD1|TRBJ2-2|TRBV2|-
TGTGCCAGTCACTTGACAGGGGGCACCGGGGAGCTGTTTTTT
CASHLTGGTGELFF
>-|TRBJ2-5|TRBV7-5|few
TGTGTCAGAAGCGAGTCCCGGGACAGGCTACAAGAGACCCAGTACTTC
CVRSESRDRLQETQYF
>-|TRBJ2-1|TRBV6-4|once
TGTGCCAGCAGTGGGACAGTTGGTGAGCAGTTCTTC
CASSGTVGEQFF
>TRBD1|TRBJ1-6|TRBV4-1|-
TGCGCCAGCAGCCAAGGACAGGGGTTCACCTATAATTCACCCCTCCACTTT
CASSQGQGFTYNSPLHF
>-|TRBJ2-7|TRBV6-5|-
TGTGCCAGCAGGCAGGCGGGGGCCGCCTACGAGCAGTACTTC
CASRQAGAAYEQYF
>-|TRBJ2-5|TRBV11-3|-
TGTGCCAGCAGCTCCCCCCGGCAGGGGTTCGGAGAGACCCAGTACTTC
CASSSPRQGFGETQYF
>-|TRBJ1-1|TRBV5-1|-
TGCGCCAGCAGCTTGGAGTTCGCGGGCTTGGGAGCTGAAGCTTTCTTT
CASSLEFAGLGAEAFF
>-|TRBJ1-6|TRBV15|once
TGTGCCACCAGCGGGGATGGAGGGACGCACCAATCACCCCTCCACTTT
CATSGDGGTHQSPLHF
>TRBD1|TRBJ2-7|TRBV7-9|-
TGTGCCAGCAGCCCATTACAGGGGTACGAGCAGTACTTC
CASSPLQGYEQYF
>TRBD1|TRBJ2-1|TRBV5-1|-
TGCGCCAGCAGCTCCCGTGCCGACTCGGGACAGGAGCAGTTCTTC
CASSSRADSGQEQFF
>TRBD1|TRBJ1-1|TRBV30|-
TGTGCCTGGAGAAGGGGGCTGAACACTGAAGCTTTCTTT
CAWRRGLNTEAFF
>-|TRBJ2-4|TRBV5-1|-
TGCGCCAGCAGCTCGCTGGGGGCAATTGGAAACATTCAGTACTTC
CASSSLGAIGNIQYF
>TRBD1|TRBJ1-2|TRBV23-1|many
TGCGCCAGCACCAGGAGGCAGGGGGATGGCTACACCTTC
CASTRRQGDGYTF
>-|TRBJ1-2|TRBV7-9|-
TGTGCCAGCAGCGCGTATACGGACTATGGCTACACCTTC
CASSAYTDYGYTF
>TRBD2|TRBJ2-2|TRBV5-1|-
TGCGCCAGCAGCTTGCCCGGGACTAGCGGGGGTCCCCTCACCGGGGAGCTGTTTTTT
CASSLPGTSGGPLTGELFF
>-|TRBJ1-1|TRBV9|-
TGTGCCAGCAGCGTAGGGGCGGGTGAAGCTTTCTTT
CASSVGAGEAFF
>-|TRBJ2-1|TRBV27|-
TGTGCCAGCAGTTTTGCACATCGGAGCGAGCAGTTCTTC
CASSFAHRSEQFF
>-|TRBJ2-3|TRBV19|once
TGTGCCAGTAGTATAGGTGGCGGCAGCACAGATACGCAGTATTTT
CASSIGGGSTDTQYF
>-|TRBJ1-2|TRBV6-6|-
TGTGCCAGCAGGGTTACCTATCTTTTTAACTATGGCTACACCTTC
CASRVTYLFNYGYTF
>-|TRBJ2-7|TRBV29-1|-
TGCAGCGTTGAACGCGGGGACTACGAGCAGTACTTC
CSVERGDYEQYF
>-|TRBJ2-3|TRBV6-5|-
TGTGCCAGCAGTTACCACCCGGGCGGGAGCACAGATACGCAGTATTTT
CASSYHPGGSTDTQYF
>-|TRBJ2-1|TRBV5-1|-
TGCGCCAGCAGCGGGCAGGGCAGCAATGAGCAGTTCTTC
CASSGQGSNEQFF
>-|TRBJ1-2|TRBV4-2|-
TGTGCCAGCAGCCAAGATTCTCGGGGGAGCTATGGCTACACCTTC
CASSQDSRGSYGYTF
>TRBD2|TRBJ2-2|TRBV7-9|-
TGTGCCAGCAGCGCCAGCGGGGGCCCGAACACCGGGGAGCTGTTTTTT
CASSASGGPNTGELFF
>TRBD1|TRBJ2-7|TRBV6-1|-
TGTGCCGGACAGGACAGGGTTACCTACGAGCAGTACTTC
CAGQDRVTYEQYF